This T cell receptor beta chain was obtained from a study of T cell responses to AZD1222 COVID-19 vaccine. Profiled with immunoSEQ multiplex PCR; TCRdb holds only in-frame clones, not every one. Among fewer than 130,000 clones listed, approximately 90% were seen once. The CDR3 length is 16 residues. Trimming shortened V by 0 bases and J by 8 bases, and 18 bases separated the two germline ends. CDR1 is SGHRS and CDR2 is YFSETQ in the germline V gene. The TCR sequence derives from an adult in good health. The sample was peripheral blood, taken on day 0 of AZD1222 vaccination. The V and J genes are TRBV5-1 and TRBJ2-1, with a weak D call TRBD2 (6 bases). As DNA, the CDR3 is TGCGCCAGCAGCTTGGGGGATCAGACTAGTATGTATGAGCAGTTCTTC. As protein: CASSLGDQTSMYEQFF.